This T cell receptor (beta chain) was recorded in a study of blood T cell repertoires in COVID-19. This CDR3 contains 13 residues. The V gene end was trimmed by 10 bases and the J gene end by 4 bases; junction bases not matched to a gene: 8. CDR1 LNHDA and CDR2 SQIVND come from the germline V gene (reference sequence). Sequencing was performed with immunoSEQ multiplex PCR; in TCRdb, only in-frame clones are kept and a portion is missing. The sample carries more than 90,000 clones, around 72% recorded once. The source material was peripheral blood. The receptor comes from an older woman in a cohort sampled during active or convalescent COVID-19. The chain has TRBV19 and TRBJ1-2; the match to TRBD1 covers 8 bases. The CDR3 here is CATGQGLPYGYTF. The CDR3 DNA sequence: TGTGCCACCGGACAGGGCTTACCCTATGGCTACACCTTC.